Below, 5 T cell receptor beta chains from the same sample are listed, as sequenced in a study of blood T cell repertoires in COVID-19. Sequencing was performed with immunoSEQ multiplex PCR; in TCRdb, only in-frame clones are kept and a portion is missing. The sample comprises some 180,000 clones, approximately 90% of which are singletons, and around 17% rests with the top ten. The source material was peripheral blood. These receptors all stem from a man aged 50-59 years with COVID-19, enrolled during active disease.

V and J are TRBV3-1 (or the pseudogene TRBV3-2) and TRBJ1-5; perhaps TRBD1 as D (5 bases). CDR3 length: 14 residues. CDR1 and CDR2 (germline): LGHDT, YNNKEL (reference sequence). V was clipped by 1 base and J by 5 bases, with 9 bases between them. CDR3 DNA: TGTGCCAGCAGCCAAGGGACATACTATCAGCCCCAGCATTTT. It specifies CASSQGTYYQPQHF.

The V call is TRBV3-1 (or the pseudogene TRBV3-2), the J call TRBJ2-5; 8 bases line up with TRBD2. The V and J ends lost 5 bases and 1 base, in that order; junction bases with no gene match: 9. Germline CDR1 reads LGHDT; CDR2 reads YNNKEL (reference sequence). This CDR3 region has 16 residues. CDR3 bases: TGTGCCAGCAGCTCGGGACTAGGGATGTCCCAAGAGACCCAGTACTTC. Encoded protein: CASSSGLGMSQETQYF.

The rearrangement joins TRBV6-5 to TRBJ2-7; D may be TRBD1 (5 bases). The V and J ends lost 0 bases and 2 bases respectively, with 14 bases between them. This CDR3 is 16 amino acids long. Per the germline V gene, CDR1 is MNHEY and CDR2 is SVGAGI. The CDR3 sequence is CASSYSGPDLAYEQYF. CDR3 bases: TGTGCCAGCAGTTACTCGGGGCCTGACCTAGCCTACGAGCAGTACTTC.

The CDR3 loop is CASSPQQGSNQPQHF. DNA for the CDR3: TGTGCCAGCAGCCCACAACAGGGTAGCAATCAGCCCCAGCATTTT. V is TRBV7-8 and J is TRBJ1-5; TRBD1 might be the D (6 bases). CDR3 length equals 15 residues. The ends were cut back, 5 bases at V and 0 bases at J, with 11 bases in the middle. CDR1 and CDR2 (germline): SGHVS, FQNEAQ.

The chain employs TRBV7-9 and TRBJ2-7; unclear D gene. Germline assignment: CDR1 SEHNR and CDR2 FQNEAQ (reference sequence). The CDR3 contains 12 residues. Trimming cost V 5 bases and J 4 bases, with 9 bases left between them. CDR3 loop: CASSPQSYEQYF. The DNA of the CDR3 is TGTGCCAGCAGCCCACAAAGTTACGAGCAGTACTTC.